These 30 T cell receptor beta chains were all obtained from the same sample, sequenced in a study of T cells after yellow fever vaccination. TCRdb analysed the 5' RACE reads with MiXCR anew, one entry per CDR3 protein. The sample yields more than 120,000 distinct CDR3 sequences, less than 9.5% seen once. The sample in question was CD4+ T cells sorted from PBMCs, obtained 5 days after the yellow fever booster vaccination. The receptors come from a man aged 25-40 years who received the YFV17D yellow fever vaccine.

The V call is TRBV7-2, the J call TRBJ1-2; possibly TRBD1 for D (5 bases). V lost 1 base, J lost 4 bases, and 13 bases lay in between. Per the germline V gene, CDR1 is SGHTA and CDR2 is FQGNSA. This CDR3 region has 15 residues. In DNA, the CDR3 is TGTGCCAGCAGCTTAGTTGGGGACGGTTCCTATGGCTACACCTTC. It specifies CASSLVGDGSYGYTF.

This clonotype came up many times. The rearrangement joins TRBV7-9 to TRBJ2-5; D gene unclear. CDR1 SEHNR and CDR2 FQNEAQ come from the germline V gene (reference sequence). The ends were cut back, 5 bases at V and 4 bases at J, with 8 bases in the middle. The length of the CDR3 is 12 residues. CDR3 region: CASSRTSETQYF. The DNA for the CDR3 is TGTGCCAGCAGCCGGACCTCAGAGACCCAGTACTTC.

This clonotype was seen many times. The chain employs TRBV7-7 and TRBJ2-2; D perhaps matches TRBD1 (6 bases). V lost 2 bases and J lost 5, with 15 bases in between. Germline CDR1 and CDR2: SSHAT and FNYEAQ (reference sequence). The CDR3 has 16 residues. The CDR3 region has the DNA TGTGCCAGCAGCTTAAAAGGGTACAGGGAAACCGGGGAGCTGTTTTTT. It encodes CASSLKGYRETGELFF.

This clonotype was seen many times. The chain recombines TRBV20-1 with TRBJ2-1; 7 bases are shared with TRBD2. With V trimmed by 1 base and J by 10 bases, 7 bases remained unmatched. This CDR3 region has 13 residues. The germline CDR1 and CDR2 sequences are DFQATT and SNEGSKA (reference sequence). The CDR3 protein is CSARGIPGGEQFF. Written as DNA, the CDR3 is TGCAGTGCTAGAGGGATTCCGGGGGGAGAGCAGTTCTTC.

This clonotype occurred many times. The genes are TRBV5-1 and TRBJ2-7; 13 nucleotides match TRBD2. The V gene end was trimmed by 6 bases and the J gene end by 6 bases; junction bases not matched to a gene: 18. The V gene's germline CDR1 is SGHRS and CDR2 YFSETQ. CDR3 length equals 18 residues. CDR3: CASNPTGTSGTAVTEQYF. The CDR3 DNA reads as TGCGCCAGCAATCCTACCGGGACTAGCGGGACGGCTGTCACCGAGCAGTACTTC.

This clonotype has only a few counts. CDR3 bases: TGCAGTGCTACCCCGACGGGCAGGGGGGACTACGAGCAGTACTTC. Its protein product is CSATPTGRGDYEQYF. The chain employs TRBV20-1 and TRBJ2-7; TRBD1 might be the D (7 bases). Deletions cut 4 bases from V and 3 bases from J, with 19 bases between. The CDR3 totals 15 residues. Germline-derived CDR1 and CDR2 are DFQATT and SNEGSKA (reference sequence).

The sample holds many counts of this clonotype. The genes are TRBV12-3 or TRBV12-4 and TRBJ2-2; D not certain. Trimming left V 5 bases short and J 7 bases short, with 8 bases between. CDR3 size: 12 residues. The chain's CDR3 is CASSLIIGELFF. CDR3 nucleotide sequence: TGTGCCAGCAGTCTCATCATCGGGGAGCTGTTTTTT.

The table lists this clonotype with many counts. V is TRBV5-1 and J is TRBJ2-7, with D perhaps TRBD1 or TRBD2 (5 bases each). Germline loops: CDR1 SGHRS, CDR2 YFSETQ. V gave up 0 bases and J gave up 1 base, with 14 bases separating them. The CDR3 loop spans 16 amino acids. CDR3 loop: CASSLVPGPGSYEQYF. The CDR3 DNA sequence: TGCGCCAGCAGCTTGGTGCCAGGGCCGGGGTCCTACGAGCAGTACTTC.

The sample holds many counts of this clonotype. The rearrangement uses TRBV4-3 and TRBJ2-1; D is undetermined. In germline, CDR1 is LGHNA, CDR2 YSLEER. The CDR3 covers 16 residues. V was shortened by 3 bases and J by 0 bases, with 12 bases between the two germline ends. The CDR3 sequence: CASSHITGSSYNEQFF. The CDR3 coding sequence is TGCGCCAGCAGCCACATAACGGGCAGCTCCTACAATGAGCAGTTCTTC.

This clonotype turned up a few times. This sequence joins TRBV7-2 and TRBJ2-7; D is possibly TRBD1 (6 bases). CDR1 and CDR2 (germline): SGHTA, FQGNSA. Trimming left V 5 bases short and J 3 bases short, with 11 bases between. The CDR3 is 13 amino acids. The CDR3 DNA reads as TGTGCCAGCAGCATGGTAGGGGGCTACGAGCAGTACTTC. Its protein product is CASSMVGGYEQYF.

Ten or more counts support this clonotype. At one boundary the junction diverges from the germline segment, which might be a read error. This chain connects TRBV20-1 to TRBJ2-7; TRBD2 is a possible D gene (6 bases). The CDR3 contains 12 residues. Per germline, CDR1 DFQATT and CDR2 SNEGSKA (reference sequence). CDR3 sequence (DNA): TGCAGTGGAGGGACTTCCTCCTTCGAGCAGTACTTC. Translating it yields CSGGTSSFEQYF.

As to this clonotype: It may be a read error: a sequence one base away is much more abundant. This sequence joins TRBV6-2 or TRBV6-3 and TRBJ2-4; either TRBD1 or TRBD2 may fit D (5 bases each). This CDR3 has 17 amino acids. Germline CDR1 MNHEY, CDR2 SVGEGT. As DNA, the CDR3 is TGTGCCAGCAGTTACCGTCGGGACCTCTTAGCCAAAAACAGTCAGTACTTC. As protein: CASSYRRDLLAKNSQYF.

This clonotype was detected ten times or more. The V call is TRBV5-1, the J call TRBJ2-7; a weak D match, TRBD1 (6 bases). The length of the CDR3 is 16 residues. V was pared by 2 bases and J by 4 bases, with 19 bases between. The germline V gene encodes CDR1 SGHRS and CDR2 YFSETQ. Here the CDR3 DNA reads TGCGCCAGCAGCTTCGCCCAGGGGACCTTATCGTACGAGCAGTACTTC. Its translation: CASSFAQGTLSYEQYF.

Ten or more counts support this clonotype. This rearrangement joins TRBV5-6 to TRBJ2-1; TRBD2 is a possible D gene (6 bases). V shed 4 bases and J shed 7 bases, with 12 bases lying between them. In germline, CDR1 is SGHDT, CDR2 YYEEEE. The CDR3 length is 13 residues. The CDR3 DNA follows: TGTGCCAGCAGCCGCGGGACCCAGAATGAGCAGTTCTTC. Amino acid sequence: CASSRGTQNEQFF.

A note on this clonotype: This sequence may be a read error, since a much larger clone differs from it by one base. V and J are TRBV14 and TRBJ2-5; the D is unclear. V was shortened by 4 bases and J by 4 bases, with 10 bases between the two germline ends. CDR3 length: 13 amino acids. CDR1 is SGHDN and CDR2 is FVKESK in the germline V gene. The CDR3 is CASSLQPLETQYF. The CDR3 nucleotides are TGTGCCAGCAGCCTCCAGCCTCTAGAGACCCAGTACTTC. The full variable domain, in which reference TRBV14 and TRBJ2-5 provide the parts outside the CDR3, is EAGVTQFPSHSVIEKGQTVTLRCDPISGHDNLYWYRRVMGKEIKFLLHFVKESKQDESGMPNNRFLAERTGGTYSTLKVQPAELEDSGVYFCASSLQPLETQYFGPGTRLLVL.

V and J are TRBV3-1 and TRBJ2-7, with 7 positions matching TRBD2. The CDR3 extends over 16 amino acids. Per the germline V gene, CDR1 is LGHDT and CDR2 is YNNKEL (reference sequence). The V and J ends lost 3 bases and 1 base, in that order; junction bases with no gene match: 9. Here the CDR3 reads CASSHSREGLSYEQYF. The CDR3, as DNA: TGTGCCAGCAGCCACTCCAGGGAGGGACTATCCTACGAGCAGTACTTC.

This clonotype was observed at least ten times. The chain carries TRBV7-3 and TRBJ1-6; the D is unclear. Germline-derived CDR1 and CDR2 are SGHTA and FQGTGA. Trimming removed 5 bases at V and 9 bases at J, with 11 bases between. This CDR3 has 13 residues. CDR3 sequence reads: CASSMGRLSPLHF. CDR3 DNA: TGTGCCAGCAGCATGGGGAGGCTTTCACCCCTCCACTTT.

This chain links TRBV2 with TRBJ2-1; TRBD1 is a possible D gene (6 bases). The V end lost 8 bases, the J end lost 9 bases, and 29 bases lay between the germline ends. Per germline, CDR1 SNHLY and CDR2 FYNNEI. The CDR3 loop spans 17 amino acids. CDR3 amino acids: CASCYGSLGGTHIEQFF. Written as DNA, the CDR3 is TGTGCCAGCTGTTATGGGAGTCTAGGGGGTACGCACATTGAGCAGTTCTTC. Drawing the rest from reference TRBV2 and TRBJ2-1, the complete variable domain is EPEVTQTPSHQVTQMGQEVILRCVPISNHLYFYWYRQILGQKVEFLVSFYNNEISEKSEIFDDQFSVERPDGSNFTLKIRSTKLEDSAMYFCASCYGSLGGTHIEQFFGPGTRLTVL.

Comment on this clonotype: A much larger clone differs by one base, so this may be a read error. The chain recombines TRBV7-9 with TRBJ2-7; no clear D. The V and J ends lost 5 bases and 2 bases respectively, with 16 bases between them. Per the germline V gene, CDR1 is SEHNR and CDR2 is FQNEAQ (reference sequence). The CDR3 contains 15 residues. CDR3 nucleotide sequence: TGTGCCAGCAGCGCTAGTTATCCCCGGGCCTACGAGCAGTACTTC. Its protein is CASSASYPRAYEQYF.

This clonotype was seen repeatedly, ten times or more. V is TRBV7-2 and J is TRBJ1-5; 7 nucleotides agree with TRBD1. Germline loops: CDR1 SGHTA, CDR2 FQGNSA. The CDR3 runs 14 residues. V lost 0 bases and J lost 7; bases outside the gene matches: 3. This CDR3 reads CASSLAGGDQPQHF. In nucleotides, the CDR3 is TGTGCCAGCAGCTTAGCAGGGGGCGACCAGCCCCAGCATTTT.

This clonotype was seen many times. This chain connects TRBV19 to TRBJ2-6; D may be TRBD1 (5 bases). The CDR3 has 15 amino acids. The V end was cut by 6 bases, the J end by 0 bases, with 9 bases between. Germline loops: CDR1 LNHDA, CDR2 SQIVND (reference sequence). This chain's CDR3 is CASRRQSSGANVLTF. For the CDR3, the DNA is TGTGCCAGTAGGCGACAGAGCTCTGGGGCCAACGTCCTGACTTTC. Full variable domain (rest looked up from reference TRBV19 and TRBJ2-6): DGGITQSPKYLFRKEGQNVTLSCEQNLNHDAMYWYRQDPGQGLRLIYYSQIVNDFQKGDIAEGYSVSREKKESFPLTVTSAQKNPTAFYLCASRRQSSGANVLTFGAGSRLTVL.

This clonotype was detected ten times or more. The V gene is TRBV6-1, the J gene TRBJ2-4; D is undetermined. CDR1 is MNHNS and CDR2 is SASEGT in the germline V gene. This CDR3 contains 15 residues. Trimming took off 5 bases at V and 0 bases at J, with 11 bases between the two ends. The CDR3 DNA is TGTGCCAGCAGTCCAAACCTACTAGCCAAAAACATTCAGTACTTC. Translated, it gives CASSPNLLAKNIQYF.

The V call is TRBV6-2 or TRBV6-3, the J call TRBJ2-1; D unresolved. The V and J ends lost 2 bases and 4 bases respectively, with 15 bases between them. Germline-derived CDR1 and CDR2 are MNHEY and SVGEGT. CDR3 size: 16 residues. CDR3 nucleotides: TGTGCCAGCAGTTACCTAAACCGCCTCAGGTACAATGAGCAGTTCTTC. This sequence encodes CASSYLNRLRYNEQFF.

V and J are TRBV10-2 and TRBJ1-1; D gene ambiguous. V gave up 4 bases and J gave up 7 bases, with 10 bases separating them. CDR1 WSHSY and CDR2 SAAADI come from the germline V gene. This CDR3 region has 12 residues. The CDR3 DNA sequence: TGCGCCAGCAGTGTGCGGGTCGGTGAAGCTTTCTTT. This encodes CASSVRVGEAFF.

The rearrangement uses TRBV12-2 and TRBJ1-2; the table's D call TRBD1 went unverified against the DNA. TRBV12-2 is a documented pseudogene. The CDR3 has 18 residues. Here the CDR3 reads CASRLAPLRAGFCYGYTF. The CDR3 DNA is TGTGCAAGTCGCTTAGCGCCCCTCAGGGCAGGGTTTTGCTATGGCTACACCTTC.

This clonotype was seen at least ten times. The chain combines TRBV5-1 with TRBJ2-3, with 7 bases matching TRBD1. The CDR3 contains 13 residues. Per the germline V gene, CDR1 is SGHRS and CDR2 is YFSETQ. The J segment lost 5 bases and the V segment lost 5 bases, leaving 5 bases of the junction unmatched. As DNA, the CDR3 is TGCGCCAGCAGTAGACAGGGCCAAGATACGCAGTATTTT. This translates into CASSRQGQDTQYF.

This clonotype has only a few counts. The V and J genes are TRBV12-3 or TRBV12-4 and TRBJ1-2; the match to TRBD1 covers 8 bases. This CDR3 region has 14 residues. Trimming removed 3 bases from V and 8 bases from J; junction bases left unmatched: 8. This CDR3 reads CASSLTDRAEGYTF. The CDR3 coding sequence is TGTGCCAGCAGTTTGACGGACAGGGCAGAGGGCTACACCTTC.

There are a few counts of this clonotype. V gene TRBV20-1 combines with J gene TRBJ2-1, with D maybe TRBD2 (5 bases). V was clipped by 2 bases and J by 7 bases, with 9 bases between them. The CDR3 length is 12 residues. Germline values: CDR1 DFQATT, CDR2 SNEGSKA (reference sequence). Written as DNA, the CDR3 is TGCAGTGCTAGACGATCGGGGAATGAGCAGTTCTTC. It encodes CSARRSGNEQFF.

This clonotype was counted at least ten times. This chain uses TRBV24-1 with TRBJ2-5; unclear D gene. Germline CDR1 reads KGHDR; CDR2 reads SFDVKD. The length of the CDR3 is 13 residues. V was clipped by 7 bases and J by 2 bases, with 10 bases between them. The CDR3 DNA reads TGTGCCACCAGGGAAAACAGACAAGAGACCCAGTACTTC. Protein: CATRENRQETQYF.

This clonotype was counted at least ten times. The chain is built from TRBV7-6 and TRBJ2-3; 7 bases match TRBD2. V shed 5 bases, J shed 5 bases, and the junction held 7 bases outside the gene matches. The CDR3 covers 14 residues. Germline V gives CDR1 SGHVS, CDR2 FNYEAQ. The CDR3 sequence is CASSQGLVKDTQYF. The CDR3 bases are TGTGCCAGCAGCCAAGGACTAGTTAAAGATACGCAGTATTTT.